The rows below give T cell receptor beta chains drawn from one sample of a study of T cell repertoires in ileal Crohn's disease. Method: immunoSEQ multiplex PCR; TCRdb's copy keeps in-frame clones and lacks some. The sample has approximately 7,000 clones, roughly 74% seen once. The sample consisted of ileal tissue. These receptors originate from an adult with Crohn's disease. The conserved cysteine and the conserved F or W are not part of the CDR3 here.

v_call	cdr3_aa
TRBV2	ASRVGVGGVEQF
TRBV15	ATSRRTGGDYTEAF
TRBV28	ASSPLGQGGTDTQY
TRBV7-3	ASTPSGGYTGELF
TRBV10-3	AISQGATEAF
TRBV15	ATSSSGTGGYNEQF
TRBV9	ASSSVGASNQPQH
TRBV6-1	ASRGQGQSNQPQH
TRBV6-5	ASSYEGGQPQH
TRBV4-2	ASSPTSGGVAKNIQY
TRBV6-5	ASNQGAGEPQH
TRBV28	ASKLGGDRVQETQY
TRBV7-9	ASSLQGYSPLH
TRBV6-5	ASSPGTGAVDTQY
TRBV11-3	ASSSGTGFYGYT
TRBV4-1	ASSQVSGAAMNTGELF
TRBV7-9	ASSLVGGRVNYGYT
TRBV5-1	ASSLRGGWHEQF
TRBV7-6	ASSSTGRNEQF
TRBV29-1	SVHPVKEGNQETQY
TRBV6-1	ASSEGLGQYQAF
TRBV5-1	ASSTDLATNEKLF
TRBV6-4	ASSDIESGQAF
TRBV2	ASSYRGTGELF
TRBV7-8	ASSLTDRGGYT
TRBV7-9	ASSRTSGATYEQY
TRBV5-6	ASSLEDRLRDEQY
TRBV15	ATSRGDRDYEQY
TRBV29-1	SGQGNSAEQY
TRBV2	ASSERQGVWNSPLH
TRBV6-6	ASRNPTGRTNTEAF
TRBV4-2	ASSPAGQRGTQETQY
TRBV10-3	AITTGEDRNTGELF
TRBV7-3	ASSLQRGEKLF
TRBV5-1	ASSLAPLANYGYT
TRBV7-2	ASSPRGPRFEQY
TRBV29-1	SVASTSNEQF
TRBV12-2	ASRSRAGKRDQPQH
TRBV30	AWSRLGASGNTIY
TRBV18	ASSGTGGSYEQY